The source of this T cell receptor (beta chain) is a study of CD8 T cells in ankylosing spondylitis. In TCRdb, the 5' RACE reads were re-called with MiXCR into one record per CDR3 protein. The profile shows more than 150,000 distinct CDR3 sequences, under 15% of them singletons. There are 15 residues in the CDR3. V dropped 0 bases and J dropped 0 bases, with 8 bases sitting between them. Germline-derived CDR1 and CDR2 are ENHRY and SYGVKD. This clonotype was detected ten times or more. The receptor was isolated from a female donor with ankylosing spondylitis or in good health (not recorded which). The chain couples TRBV10-3 to TRBJ1-1; D is undetermined. The source material was blood, either unsorted or a sorted T cell fraction (not recorded which). The DNA of the CDR3 is TGTGCCATCAGTGAGTCAGCCGGGTTGAACACTGAAGCTTTCTTT. Translated: CAISESAGLNTEAFF.